The following is a T cell receptor (beta chain) sequence with its context. Its antigen is unidentified. The data were obtained in a study of vaccination effects on CD4 cells after COVID-19. Across the study: Viral peptide pool expansion of antigen-specific CD4+ T cells preceded sequencing in the ViraFEST assay. PBMC cultures contained about 1.9 million cells per well, 7.5 to 10 IU/ml IL-2 and 10 ug/ml peptides.

The CDR3 consists of 16 residues. The V segment lost 0 bases and the J segment 6 bases; nucleotides outside the gene matches: 7. The germline V gene encodes CDR1 SGDLS and CDR2 YYNGEE. Clones were sequenced by immunoSEQ multiplex PCR, and TCRdb holds only the in-frame ones, with some missing. The sample lists about 46,000 clones, approximately 74% seen once, with more than 6.5% in the top ten. The culture ran for about 11 days, and then CD4+ T cells were isolated. Days 3 and 7 were when half the medium was replaced with IL-2 medium. Regarding the study as a whole: By a late point after vaccination, infection- and vaccine-induced clones had shrunk markedly through clonal contraction.

Sequenced material: CD4+ T cells from PBMCs cultured without peptide, taken before COVID-19 vaccination. The origin of this receptor is a human donor who had a prior SARS-CoV-2 infection. The chain carries TRBV9 and TRBJ2-7, with 12 bases matching TRBD2. The CDR3 region is CASSVASGLAGAEQYF. The CDR3 DNA reads TGTGCCAGCAGCGTAGCCTCGGGACTAGCGGGTGCCGAGCAGTACTTC. The full variable domain, with the rest looked up from reference TRBV9 and TRBJ2-7, is DSGVTQTPKHLITATGQRVTLRCSPRSGDLSVYWYQQSLDQGLQFLIQYYNGEERAKGNILERFSAQQFPDLHSELNLSSLELGDSALYFCASSVASGLAGAEQYFGPGTRLTVT.